These T cell receptor beta chains were read from a single sample in a study of cytomegalovirus exposure and HLA in healthy donors. Some clones are missing from TCRdb's copy, which holds only in-frame ones; the method was immunoSEQ multiplex PCR. Here the sample spans 150,000 to 200,000 clones, roughly 85% being singletons. Sequencing was performed on PBMCs. The source is a man aged 18 to 30 in good health and CMV-seropositive. Each CDR3 is given with its conserved first and last residue. The order of the fields is V gene, D gene, clone size, J gene, CDR3 DNA, CDR3 protein. The D gene is left open where the match is weak. Expanded clones are given a class, and other clones once, few, many or no size at all.

V: TRBV6-1; D: NA; size: few; J: TRBJ1-5; DNA: TGTGCCAGCAGCGGGACCAGGGGTCAGCCCCAGCATTTT; CDR3: CASSGTRGQPQHF
V: TRBV13; D: TRBD1; size: NA; J: TRBJ1-2; DNA: TGTGCCAGCAACCAAGCGGGACAGGGTAGTGGCTACACCTTC; CDR3: CASNQAGQGSGYTF
V: TRBV28; D: NA; size: NA; J: TRBJ2-2; DNA: TGTGCCAGCAGTGGTGGTAGCAACACCGGGGAGCTGTTTTTT; CDR3: CASSGGSNTGELFF
V: TRBV5-1; D: TRBD1; size: NA; J: TRBJ2-1; DNA: TGCGCCAGCAGCACCATCGGAGACAGGGGCAATGAGCAGTTCTTC; CDR3: CASSTIGDRGNEQFF
V: TRBV5-1; D: TRBD2; size: NA; J: TRBJ2-7; DNA: TGCGCCAGCAGCTTGGGACTAGCGGGAAGCTACGAGCAGTACTTC; CDR3: CASSLGLAGSYEQYF
V: TRBV2; D: NA; size: NA; J: TRBJ2-7; DNA: NA; CDR3: CASSSGQGAYEQYF
V: TRBV19; D: NA; size: once; J: TRBJ2-7; DNA: TGTGCCAGTAGTCCCGGGACATACGTCGAGCAGTACTTC; CDR3: CASSPGTYVEQYF
V: TRBV18; D: NA; size: NA; J: TRBJ1-1; DNA: TGTGCCAGCTCACCACAACCGGGGACAACGAACACTGAAGCTTTCTTT; CDR3: CASSPQPGTTNTEAFF
V: TRBV2; D: TRBD2; size: NA; J: TRBJ2-3; DNA: TGTGCCAGCACCGGACTAGCCAAAGATACGCAGTATTTT; CDR3: CASTGLAKDTQYF
V: TRBV25-1; D: NA; size: NA; J: TRBJ2-7; DNA: TGTGCCAGCAGTGAAAGGGGTTCTCACGAGCAGTACTTC; CDR3: CASSERGSHEQYF
V: TRBV27; D: NA; size: NA; J: TRBJ2-1; DNA: TGTGCCAGCAGTTTGTCAGTGGTAGCTGAGCAGTTCTTC; CDR3: CASSLSVVAEQFF
V: TRBV5-1; D: TRBD1; size: NA; J: TRBJ1-5; DNA: TGCGCCAGCAGCTTGTGGACAGGGTGGGATCAGCCCCAGCATTTT; CDR3: CASSLWTGWDQPQHF
V: TRBV5-6; D: TRBD2; size: once; J: TRBJ2-6; DNA: TGTGCCAGCAGCTTCAATCTAGCGGGAGGACCTCCTGGGGCCAACGTCCTGACTTTC; CDR3: CASSFNLAGGPPGANVLTF
V: TRBV30; D: TRBD2; size: few; J: TRBJ2-7; DNA: TGTGCCTGGAGCAGCGGGGGCTACGAGCAGTACTTC; CDR3: CAWSSGGYEQYF
V: TRBV7-3; D: NA; size: NA; J: TRBJ2-3; DNA: TGTGCCAGCAGCGGATACAGGGAAGATACGCAGTATTTT; CDR3: CASSGYREDTQYF
V: TRBV7-9; D: TRBD2; size: NA; J: TRBJ2-1; DNA: TGTGCCAGCAGCTTATCGAGCGGGAGGGCAAATGAGCAGTTCTTC; CDR3: CASSLSSGRANEQFF
V: TRBV5-4; D: TRBD1; size: NA; J: TRBJ1-2; DNA: TGTGCCAGCAGCTTGGGCGGGGACAGGGGGCGAGTTGGCTACACCTTC; CDR3: CASSLGGDRGRVGYTF
V: TRBV5-1; D: NA; size: NA; J: TRBJ2-3; DNA: TGCGCCAGCAGCTTGGAAAGACAGGTAGATACGCAGTATTTT; CDR3: CASSLERQVDTQYF
V: TRBV5-6; D: NA; size: once; J: TRBJ2-2; DNA: TGTGCCAGCAGCTTGACTCCTTCGAGCACCGGGGAGCTGTTTTTT; CDR3: CASSLTPSSTGELFF
V: TRBV2; D: NA; size: once; J: TRBJ2-5; DNA: TGTGCCAGCAGTGAGGGGCTTGAAGAGACCCAGTACTTC; CDR3: CASSEGLEETQYF
V: TRBV28; D: TRBD2; size: NA; J: TRBJ2-5; DNA: TGTGCCAGCAGTTCCCCTTATAGCGGGGAGGAGACCCAGTACTTC; CDR3: CASSSPYSGEETQYF
V: TRBV5-4; D: TRBD2; size: NA; J: TRBJ2-3; DNA: TGTGCCAGCAGCTTGGAAGCGGGGGCAGATACGCAGTATTTT; CDR3: CASSLEAGADTQYF
V: TRBV19; D: NA; size: NA; J: TRBJ2-4; DNA: TGTGCCAGTAGTATCGGACAAGGATCGGGAAACATTCAGTACTTC; CDR3: CASSIGQGSGNIQYF
V: TRBV4-2; D: TRBD2; size: NA; J: TRBJ2-3; DNA: TGTGCCAGCAGCCAAGCGGGGAGCGGGGGCGCTAGCACAGATACGCAGTATTTT; CDR3: CASSQAGSGGASTDTQYF
V: TRBV13; D: TRBD1; size: few; J: TRBJ1-2; DNA: TGTGCCAGCAGCACCGACAGGGGTGGCTACACCTTC; CDR3: CASSTDRGGYTF
V: TRBV5-1; D: NA; size: NA; J: TRBJ2-3; DNA: TGCGCCAGCAGCCCCTTAGCGGAAAGCACAGATACGCAGTATTTT; CDR3: CASSPLAESTDTQYF
V: TRBV7-2; D: TRBD1; size: NA; J: TRBJ2-4; DNA: TGTGCCAGCAGCCCCCGGCAGGGGGCCTTAAACATTCAGTACTTC; CDR3: CASSPRQGALNIQYF
V: TRBV28; D: NA; size: few; J: TRBJ2-7; DNA: TGTGCCAGCTATTCGGGGTACGAGCAGTACTTC; CDR3: CASYSGYEQYF
V: TRBV10-3; D: TRBD1; size: once; J: TRBJ1-4; DNA: TGTGCCATCAGTGAGTCGACGTTGGGACAGTCGAATGAAAAACTGTTTTTT; CDR3: CAISESTLGQSNEKLFF
V: TRBV10-3; D: NA; size: NA; J: TRBJ2-3; DNA: TGTGCCATCAGTGAGACAGGGCAGTCGAGCACAGATACGCAGTATTTT; CDR3: CAISETGQSSTDTQYF